This T cell receptor beta chain stems from a study of shared clonotypes between healthy human individuals. Each of the donors was a healthy adult who was HIV-negative and had not had a recent acute infection or vaccination. Division of CD4+ cells produced a CD45RA+ naive subset and a CD45RA-negative memory subset. V was pared by 6 bases and J by 8 bases, with 15 bases between. Germline V gene data show CDR1 as SQVTM and CDR2 as ANQGSEA. This CDR3 region has 12 residues. Data came from immunoSEQ multiplex PCR; TCRdb stores just in-frame clones and leaves some out. The repertoire holds over 2 million clones, with about nine tenths as singletons.

The V and J genes are TRBV29-1 and TRBJ2-3; D is ambiguous. This TCR was recovered from a man in his late teens or twenties in good health. Some clones in this sample may be carry-over from other donors' samples. Specimen: naive CD4+ T cells from PBMCs. Subset described: CD45RA+ positively selected. The CDR3 DNA follows: TGCAGCGTGGCGCCCACTATCGGTACGCAGTATTTT. Translation gives CSVAPTIGTQYF.